These T cell receptor beta chains were read from a single sample in a study of blood T cell repertoires in COVID-19. The data were produced by immunoSEQ multiplex PCR, yet TCRdb's version contains in-frame clones alone and is incomplete. Of around 63,000 clones listed, approximately 84% are singletons. Sequencing used peripheral blood. Receptors were obtained from a man aged 55-75 years with COVID-19, enrolled during active disease. CDR3s include the opening cysteine and the closing phenylalanine or tryptophan. The D gene is left open where the match is weak. Some rows mark clone size as missing; the rest say once, few, many or name a class of expanded clone.

d_gene	j_gene	v_gene	abundance	CDR3nt	CDR3aa
TRBD2	TRBJ2-1	TRBV24-1	.	TGTGCCACCAGTGATGGACTAGCCGTAAGCTCCTACAATGAGCAGTTCTTC	CATSDGLAVSSYNEQFF
TRBD1	TRBJ1-2	TRBV28	.	TGTGCCAGCAACGACAGGGTTTATTCCAGTGGCTACACCTTC	CASNDRVYSSGYTF
.	TRBJ1-1	TRBV6-1	.	TGTGCCAGCAGTGAAGTGCAGACAGGTGAAGCTTTCTTT	CASSEVQTGEAFF
TRBD1	TRBJ1-5	TRBV30	.	TGTGCCTGGGGACAGGGAGGCCAGCCCCAGCATTTT	CAWGQGGQPQHF
TRBD1	TRBJ1-4	TRBV6-5	.	TGTGCCAGCAGTCGAAACCAGGGGGCTCGAAGAAAAACTGTTTTT	CASSRNQGARRKTVF
.	TRBJ1-5	TRBV19	.	TGTGCCAGTAGTTTAGGGGGAGGCAATCAGCCCCAGCATTTT	CASSLGGGNQPQHF
TRBD1	TRBJ1-6	TRBV4-1	.	TGCGCCAGCAGCCAGGGACAGGGAGAACGTTCACCCCTCCACTTT	CASSQGQGERSPLHF
.	TRBJ1-5	TRBV30	.	TGTGCTGCCGACGGGGAAGGGAGGCAGGCCCAGCATTTT	CAADGEGRQAQHF
.	TRBJ1-1	TRBV6-2/TRBV6-3	.	TGTGCCAGCAGTTACTCGACGGGGGGCTTAACTGAAGCTTTCTTT	CASSYSTGGLTEAFF
TRBD1	TRBJ1-1	TRBV2	once	TGTGCCAGCGGCGACAGGGGAACAGCTTTCTTT	CASGDRGTAFF
TRBD1	TRBJ1-2	TRBV20-1	.	TGCAGTGCTAGTTCCGGGACAGGGGAAGGCTACACCTTC	CSASSGTGEGYTF
TRBD2	TRBJ2-1	TRBV5-1	.	TGCGCCAGCAGAGAGAGGGTAGCGGGAGAGAATGAGCAGTTCTTC	CASRERVAGENEQFF
TRBD2	TRBJ2-7	TRBV4-1	few	TGCGCCAGCAGCCAAGACGGGAGCGGGACTGTCTCCTACGAGCAGTACTTC	CASSQDGSGTVSYEQYF
.	TRBJ2-3	TRBV6-5	.	TGTGCCAGCAGCCGTGAGGCCTCAGATACGCAGTATTTT	CASSREASDTQYF
.	TRBJ1-1	TRBV5-4	.	TGTGCCAGCAGCTGGGGACAGAACACTGAAGCTTTCTTT	CASSWGQNTEAFF
.	TRBJ1-5	TRBV2	.	TGTGCCAGCAGTGGGCAGGGTTCCCTCAATCAGCCCCAGCATTTT	CASSGQGSLNQPQHF
.	TRBJ1-3	TRBV28	once	TGTGCCAGCACAAGACGAACAGGCTCTGGAAACACCATATATTTT	CASTRRTGSGNTIYF
TRBD1	TRBJ1-1	TRBV9	.	TGTGCCAGCAGCGTAGGCACAGGGGGGTTGGGGGACACTGAAGCTTTCTTT	CASSVGTGGLGDTEAFF
.	TRBJ2-2	TRBV19	.	TGTGCCAGTAGTATAAGTTTGCGGGGCAGCACCGGGGAGCTGTTTTTT	CASSISLRGSTGELFF
TRBD1	TRBJ1-2	TRBV16	.	TGTGCCAGCAGCCCACGGGACAGGGGATACGGCTACACCTTC	CASSPRDRGYGYTF
.	TRBJ2-3	TRBV24-1	.	TGTGCCACCAGTGATTTGCGTCCAGATACGCAGTATTTT	CATSDLRPDTQYF
.	TRBJ2-7	TRBV7-3	.	TGTGCCAGCAGCTTCCAGGGGCGCTCCTACGAGCAGTACTTC	CASSFQGRSYEQYF
.	TRBJ2-7	TRBV24-1	medium-sized	TGTGCCACCAGTTCTAGGTTAATATCCTCCTACGAGCAGTACTTC	CATSSRLISSYEQYF
TRBD2	TRBJ2-7	TRBV2	few	TGTGCCAGCAAAGGGACTAATTACTTCTACGAGCAGTACTTC	CASKGTNYFYEQYF
.	TRBJ1-6	TRBV3-1/TRBV3-2	.	TGTGCCAGCAGCCGCCAAAAGGGAGCTAACTATAATTCACCCCTCCACTTT	CASSRQKGANYNSPLHF
.	TRBJ1-2	TRBV15	.	TGTGCCACCCGGGCGCGGGGGCGAAGGTATGGCTACACCTTC	CATRARGRRYGYTF
.	TRBJ1-1	TRBV11-2	once	TGTGCCAGCAGCTTAGTCTCCTTTGGGGAGACTGAAGCTTTCTTT	CASSLVSFGETEAFF
.	TRBJ1-5	TRBV10-3	.	TGTGCCATCAGTCTTGATCCGGGCAATCAGCCCCAGCATTTT	CAISLDPGNQPQHF
TRBD1	TRBJ1-1	TRBV6-5	.	TGTGCCAGCACGAAAGGGGGCATGAACACTGAAGCTTTCTTT	CASTKGGMNTEAFF
TRBD1	TRBJ2-2	TRBV5-4	.	TGTGCCAGCAGCAGGGGACAGAAGAACACCGGGGAGCTGTTTTTT	CASSRGQKNTGELFF
.	TRBJ2-5	TRBV9	.	TGTGCCAGCAGCGTAGGTGGGGGCCAGATTCAAGAGACCCAGTACTTC	CASSVGGGQIQETQYF
.	TRBJ1-1	TRBV7-3	.	TGTGCCAGCAGCGAACTCGGGGTTGGCACTGAAGCTTTCTTT	CASSELGVGTEAFF
TRBD1	TRBJ2-5	TRBV7-9	.	TGTGCCAGCAGCCCGGGACAGGGGATCCAAGAGACCCAGTACTTC	CASSPGQGIQETQYF